This is a list of T cell receptor beta chains from one sample in a study of blood T cell repertoires in COVID-19. Sequenced by immunoSEQ multiplex PCR; TCRdb stores in-frame clones only, minus some. Here the sample spans 150,000 to 200,000 clones, around 79% being singletons. Sequences were obtained from peripheral blood. Source of these receptors: a woman between 35 and 50 years old with COVID-19, enrolled during active disease. Each CDR3 is given without its conserved first and last residue. The D gene is left open where the match is weak.

v_gene	j_gene	d_gene	CDR3aa
TRBV7-6	TRBJ2-2	TRBD2	ASSSGTRRTGELF
TRBV7-2	TRBJ1-5	NA	ASSLGQGRIGIGNQPQH
TRBV5-1	TRBJ2-2	TRBD1	ASSSGTGNTGELF
TRBV5-1	TRBJ2-3	NA	ASSLGASASTDTQY
TRBV6-5	TRBJ1-5	TRBD1	ASSPGTGNQPQH
TRBV14	TRBJ2-6	NA	ASSQESGASGANVLT
TRBV4-3	TRBJ1-1	NA	ASSQGAANTEAF
TRBV18	TRBJ1-4	NA	ASSPISGLEAINEKLF
TRBV19	TRBJ2-3	TRBD2	ASSIGLAGSTDTQY
TRBV7-8	TRBJ2-6	TRBD1	ASSLKYGDRRLTNSGANVLT
TRBV9	TRBJ1-3	TRBD1	ASSVLDRGTGRNTIY
TRBV28	TRBJ2-6	NA	ASRPQGFGGANVLT
TRBV6-5	TRBJ1-2	TRBD1	ASKGTGVFGYT
TRBV29-1	TRBJ2-3	NA	SVALSTGEAQY
TRBV3-1/TRBV3-2	TRBJ1-1	NA	ASSQGDWNTEAF